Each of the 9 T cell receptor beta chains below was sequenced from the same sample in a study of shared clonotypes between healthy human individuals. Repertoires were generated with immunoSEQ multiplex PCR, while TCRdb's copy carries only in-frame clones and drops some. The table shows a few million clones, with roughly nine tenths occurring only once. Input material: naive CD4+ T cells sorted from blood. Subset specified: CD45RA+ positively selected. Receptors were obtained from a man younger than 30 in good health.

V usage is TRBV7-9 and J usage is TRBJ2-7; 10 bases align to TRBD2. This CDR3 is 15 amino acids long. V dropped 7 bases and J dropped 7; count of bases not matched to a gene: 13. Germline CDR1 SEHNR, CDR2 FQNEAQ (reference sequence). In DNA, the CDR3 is TGTGCCAGCACCCAGCTCAGCGGGGGGGCGAAAGAGCAGTACTTC. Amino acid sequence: CASTQLSGGAKEQYF.

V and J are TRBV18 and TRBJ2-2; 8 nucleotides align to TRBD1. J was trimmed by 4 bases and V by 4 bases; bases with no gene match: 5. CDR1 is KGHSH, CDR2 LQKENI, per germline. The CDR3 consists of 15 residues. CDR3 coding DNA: TGTGCCAGCTCACGGACAGGGCCCATCACCGGGGAGCTGTTTTTT. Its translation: CASSRTGPITGELFF.

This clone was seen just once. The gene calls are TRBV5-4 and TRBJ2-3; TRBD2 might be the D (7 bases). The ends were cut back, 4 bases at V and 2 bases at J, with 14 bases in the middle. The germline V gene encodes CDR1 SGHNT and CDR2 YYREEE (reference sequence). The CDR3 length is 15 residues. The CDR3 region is CASSRWRGLTDTQYF. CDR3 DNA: TGTGCCAGCAGCCGCTGGCGGGGGCTCACAGATACGCAGTATTTT.

The CDR3 nucleotides are TGCAGTTGGGACCCGGGGACTGAAGCTTTCTTT. As protein: CSWDPGTEAFF. The genes are TRBV20-1 and TRBJ1-1, with a possible D match to TRBD1 (5 bases). Per germline, CDR1 DFQATT and CDR2 SNEGSKA (reference sequence). CDR3 size: 11 residues. V was clipped by 8 bases and J by 5 bases, with 12 bases between them.

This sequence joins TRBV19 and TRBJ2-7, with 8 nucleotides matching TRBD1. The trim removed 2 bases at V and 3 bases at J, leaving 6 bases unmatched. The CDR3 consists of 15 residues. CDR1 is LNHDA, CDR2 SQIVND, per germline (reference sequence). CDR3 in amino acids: CASSIQGAVGYEQYF. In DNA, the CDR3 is TGTGCCAGTAGTATACAGGGGGCAGTCGGCTACGAGCAGTACTTC.

This CDR3 is CASSTGSTDTQYF. CDR3 nucleotides: TGCGCCAGCAGCACCGGCAGCACAGATACGCAGTATTTT. The chain recombines TRBV10-1 with TRBJ2-3; D gene ambiguous. The germline V gene encodes CDR1 WNHNN and CDR2 SYGVQD (reference sequence). Trimming pared 6 bases from V and 0 bases from J, leaving 7 bases between. The CDR3 contains 13 residues.

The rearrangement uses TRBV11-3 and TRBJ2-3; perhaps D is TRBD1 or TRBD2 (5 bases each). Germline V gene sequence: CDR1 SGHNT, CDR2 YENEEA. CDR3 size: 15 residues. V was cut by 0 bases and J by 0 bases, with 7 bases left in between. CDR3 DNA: TGTGCCAGCAGCTTAGAGGGACGTAGCACAGATACGCAGTATTTT. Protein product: CASSLEGRSTDTQYF.

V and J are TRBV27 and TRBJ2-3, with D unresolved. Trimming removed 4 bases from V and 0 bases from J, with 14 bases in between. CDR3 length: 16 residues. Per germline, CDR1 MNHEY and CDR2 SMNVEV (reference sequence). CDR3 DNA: TGTGCCAGCAGTTCCGACTGGGCCTCTAGCACAGATACGCAGTATTTT. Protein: CASSSDWASSTDTQYF.

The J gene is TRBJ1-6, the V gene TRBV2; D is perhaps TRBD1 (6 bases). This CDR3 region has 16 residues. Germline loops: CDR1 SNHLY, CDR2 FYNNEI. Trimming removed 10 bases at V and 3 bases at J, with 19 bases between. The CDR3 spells CATPGQRGDYNSPLHF. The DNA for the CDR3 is TGTGCCACCCCCGGACAGCGAGGGGACTATAATTCACCCCTCCACTTT. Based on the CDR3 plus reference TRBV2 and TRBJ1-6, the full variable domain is EPEVTQTPSHQVTQMGQEVILRCVPISNHLYFYWYRQILGQKVEFLVSFYNNEISEKSEIFDDQFSVERPDGSNFTLKIRSTKLEDSAMYFCATPGQRGDYNSPLHFGNGTRLTVT.